What follows are 30 T cell receptor beta chains derived from one specimen sequenced in a study of molecular identifiers for immune sequencing clone quantification. Using its own MiXCR run on the PCR reads, TCRdb lists one record per CDR3 protein. This sample yields 53,000 or so distinct CDR3 sequences, of which more than 35% are seen a single time; 3.5% to 4.5% belongs to the top ten. Sequenced material: naive CD8+ T cells from blood, with Jurkat cell RNA spiked in. Subset noted: FACS-sorted CD8+CD4-CCR7+CD45RA+ naive T cells. These receptors all stem from a human donor in good health. Some libraries in this study had Jurkat cell RNA spiked in.

This clonotype was detected many times. The CDR3 sequence is CASSQIREGPTDTQYF. For the CDR3, the DNA is TGTGCCAGCAGCCAAATCCGGGAGGGCCCCACAGATACGCAGTATTTT. V and J are TRBV7-2 and TRBJ2-3, with TRBD2 matching over 8 bases. J was trimmed by 2 bases and V by 5 bases; bases with no gene match: 9. The germline gives CDR1 SGHTA, CDR2 FQGNSA. There are 16 residues in the CDR3.

About this clonotype: Possible read error: a much larger clone is one base away. The chain is built from TRBV4-3 and TRBJ2-3; TRBD2 matches at 7 bases. The trim removed 1 base at V and 15 bases at J, leaving 10 bases unmatched. The germline gives CDR1 LGHNA, CDR2 YSLEER. The CDR3 length is 13 residues. CDR3 loop: CASSQAPPAGEYF. DNA of the CDR3: TGCGCCAGCAGCCAAGCGCCACCGGCGGGAGAATATTTT.

About this clonotype itself: A much larger clone lies a single base off, so this may be a read error. The chain recombines TRBV28 with TRBJ2-7; D perhaps matches TRBD2 (7 bases). With 7 bases removed from V and 4 bases from J, the gap between germline ends came to 17 bases. CDR1 is MDHEN and CDR2 is SYDVKM in the germline V gene. The CDR3 consists of 14 residues. CDR3 region: CASIGGLDLYEQYF. DNA of the CDR3: TGTGCCAGCATCGGGGGGCTCGATTTGTACGAGCAGTACTTC.

This clonotype came up a few times. The chain has TRBV6-5 and TRBJ1-5; a weak D match, TRBD1 (6 bases). CDR3 length: 14 amino acids. CDR1 is MNHEY and CDR2 is SVGAGI in the germline V gene. V was pared by 6 bases and J by 1 base, with 10 bases between. The CDR3 bases are TGTGCCAGCAGACCCGACAGGAGCAATCAGCCCCAGCATTTT. This encodes CASRPDRSNQPQHF.

Regarding this clonotype: The junction does not match germline at one end; this may be a read error. The rearrangement uses TRBV7-8 and TRBJ2-1; 13 nucleotides agree with TRBD2. CDR1 and CDR2 from the germline V gene are SGHVS and FQNEAQ. The CDR3 runs to 18 residues. In DNA form, the CDR3 reads TGTGCCGGCAGCTTACTAGCGGGAGGGCCCAGCTCCTACAATGAGCAGTTCTTC. Translating gives CAGSLLAGGPSSYNEQFF.

Many counts were recorded for this clonotype. The rearrangement joins TRBV28 to TRBJ2-3, with a weak D call TRBD1 (6 bases). The CDR3 has 16 residues. The V and J ends lost 6 bases and 2 bases respectively, with 18 bases between them. The germline V gene encodes CDR1 MDHEN and CDR2 SYDVKM. Here the CDR3 reads CASRHRTASYTDTQYF. The DNA for the CDR3 is TGTGCCAGCAGGCATAGGACAGCTTCTTACACAGATACGCAGTATTTT. The whole variable domain, filled in from reference TRBV28 and TRBJ2-3, reads DVKVTQSSRYLVKRTGEKVFLECVQDMDHENMFWYRQDPGLGLRLIYFSYDVKMKEKGDIPEGYSVSREKKERFSLILESASTNQTSMYLCASRHRTASYTDTQYFGPGTRLTVL.

This clonotype was observed a handful of times. The J gene is TRBJ2-3, the V gene TRBV28; D tentatively reads TRBD1 or TRBD2 (5 bases each). CDR3 length: 17 residues. The V end was cut by 3 bases, the J end by 4 bases, with 20 bases between. Germline V gene data show CDR1 as MDHEN and CDR2 as SYDVKM. The CDR3 sequence: CASSFWGKHDQADTQYF. In DNA, the CDR3 is TGTGCCAGCAGTTTTTGGGGGAAACACGACCAGGCAGATACGCAGTATTTT.

A few counts support this clonotype. This sequence joins TRBV12-3 or TRBV12-4 and TRBJ1-5, with D perhaps TRBD1 (6 bases). Trimming cost V 3 bases and J 4 bases, with 13 bases left between them. CDR3 length: 15 amino acids. The CDR3 loop reads CASSFGGAGNQPQHF. The CDR3, as DNA: TGTGCCAGCAGTTTTGGGGGGGCGGGGAATCAGCCCCAGCATTTT.

The rearrangement joins TRBV28 to TRBJ2-7, with D possibly being TRBD1 or TRBD2 (5 bases each). This CDR3 has 16 amino acids. The germline V gene encodes CDR1 MDHEN and CDR2 SYDVKM. V was shortened by 7 bases and J by 0 bases, with 19 bases between the two germline ends. The CDR3 region is CASTTTGAVSSYEQYF. The DNA for the CDR3 is TGTGCCAGCACTACAACCGGGGCAGTAAGCTCCTACGAGCAGTACTTC. The whole variable domain, remainder taken from reference TRBV28 and TRBJ2-7, is DVKVTQSSRYLVKRTGEKVFLECVQDMDHENMFWYRQDPGLGLRLIYFSYDVKMKEKGDIPEGYSVSREKKERFSLILESASTNQTSMYLCASTTTGAVSSYEQYFGPGTRLTVT.

This clonotype was counted only a few times. The chain combines TRBV12-3 or TRBV12-4 with TRBJ2-7, with D hard to call. V was shortened by 2 bases and J by 7 bases, with 12 bases between the two germline ends. The CDR3 has 13 residues. CDR3 sequence: CASSLTQNGEQYF. The CDR3 nucleotides read TGTGCCAGCAGTTTAACTCAGAATGGGGAGCAGTACTTC.

Details on this clonotype: Possible read error: a much larger clone is one base away. The CDR3 ends on some other residue instead of the conserved phenylalanine or tryptophan, so this is likely a read error. The V gene is TRBV28, the J gene TRBJ2-7; 9 nucleotides match TRBD1. The CDR3 sequence is 15 residues long. Germline trimming cut 6 bases from V and 2 bases from J; bases unmatched to any gene: 8. Germline V gene lookup returns CDR1 MDHEN and CDR2 SYDVKM. CDR3 protein: CASRPPDRGPYEQYL. The CDR3 nucleotides read TGTGCCAGCAGACCCCCGGACAGGGGCCCCTACGAGCAGTACCTC.

This clonotype has at least ten counts. The chain couples TRBV4-3 to TRBJ2-1; no definite D call. Germline loops: CDR1 LGHNA, CDR2 YSLEER. CDR3 length equals 11 residues. Trimming removed 3 bases from V and 8 bases from J, with 5 bases in between. The CDR3 DNA sequence: TGCGCCAGCAGCCACGGCCATGAGCAGTTCTTC. It translates to CASSHGHEQFF.

J is TRBJ2-3 and V is TRBV12-3 or TRBV12-4; 8 bases match TRBD2. The CDR3 spans 17 residues. J was trimmed by 1 base and V by 5 bases; bases with no gene match: 11. Here the CDR3 DNA reads TGTGCCAGCAGTCGAGCGGGAGTGGGGCAGGGCACAGATACGCAGTATTTT. Its protein is CASSRAGVGQGTDTQYF.

This chain links TRBV6-2 or TRBV6-3 with TRBJ2-5; 11 bases fit TRBD2. The germline V gene encodes CDR1 MNHEY and CDR2 SVGEGT. CDR3 length: 15 residues. Trimming cost V 7 bases and J 2 bases; bases outside gene matches: 6. The CDR3 sequence is CASTTSGSSQETQYF. CDR3 nucleotide sequence: TGTGCCAGCACCACTAGCGGGAGCTCGCAAGAGACCCAGTACTTC.

This clonotype has a handful of counts. The chain's CDR3 is CSVEVVADYGYTF. The DNA of the CDR3 is TGCAGCGTTGAAGTTGTGGCAGACTATGGCTACACCTTC. The rearrangement links TRBV29-1 to TRBJ1-2; D unclear. With 1 base removed from V and 3 bases from J, the gap between germline ends came to 9 bases. CDR3 size: 13 residues. Germline CDR1 is SQVTM and CDR2 is ANQGSEA.

This clonotype was detected many times. The chain's CDR3 is CATSMGDLDTGELFF. In DNA, the CDR3 is TGTGCCACCAGTATGGGGGACCTAGACACCGGGGAGCTGTTTTTT. J is TRBJ2-2 and V is TRBV24-1, with D possibly being TRBD1 or TRBD2 (5 bases each). Trimming cost V 6 bases and J 3 bases, with 13 bases left between them. Germline V lookup: CDR1 KGHDR, CDR2 SFDVKD. The length of the CDR3 is 15 residues.

This clonotype has ten or more counts. The gene calls are TRBV5-1 and TRBJ2-1; 10 nucleotides match TRBD2. Germline V gene sequence: CDR1 SGHRS, CDR2 YFSETQ. The CDR3 contains 16 residues. Unmatched junction bases numbered 8, after V lost 6 bases and J lost 2 bases. CDR3 region: CASTLDGLAAYNEQFF. CDR3 DNA sequence: TGCGCCAGCACCCTGGACGGACTAGCGGCCTACAATGAGCAGTTCTTC.

The rearrangement uses TRBV19 and TRBJ2-5; 10 bases match TRBD2. Germline CDR1 is LNHDA and CDR2 is SQIVND (reference sequence). The CDR3 is 15 amino acids. V was clipped by 5 bases and J by 4 bases; unmatched bases: 7. The CDR3 region is CASSPKREGRETQYF. Written as DNA, the CDR3 is TGTGCCAGTAGTCCGAAGCGGGAGGGCAGAGAGACCCAGTACTTC.

Concerning this clonotype itself: The junction does not match germline at one end; this may be a read error. The chain links TRBV2 to TRBJ1-2; perhaps TRBD1 as D (5 bases). Looked up from germline, CDR1 is SNHLY and CDR2 is FYNNEI. The CDR3 loop spans 14 amino acids. CDR3 in DNA: TGTACCAGCAGACAATTAGGGGAGCCCTATGGCTACACCTTC. Protein product: CTSRQLGEPYGYTF.

As for this clonotype: One end of the junction varies from germline; a read error may be responsible. This chain links TRBV6-2 or TRBV6-3 with TRBJ1-5, with a weak D call TRBD1 (5 bases). Per germline, CDR1 MNHEY and CDR2 SVGEGT. The CDR3 covers 16 residues. In DNA form, the CDR3 reads TGTGCCAGCTGTTACGGGGCAGTGAGGTTCGGTCAGCCCCAGCATTTT. Protein sequence: CASCYGAVRFGQPQHF.

With respect to this clonotype: A junction end diverges from the germline sequence, so it may reflect a read error. The chain employs TRBV7-9 and TRBJ1-5, with D unclear. From germline, CDR1 is SEHNR and CDR2 FQNEAQ (reference sequence). There are 15 residues in the CDR3. CDR3 DNA sequence: TGTGCCAGCAGCTTAAACAGCAATAGCAATCAGCACCAGCATTTT. The encoded protein is CASSLNSNSNQHQHF.

This clonotype was counted between two and nine times. This chain links TRBV11-3 with TRBJ2-3, with D maybe TRBD2 (6 bases). CDR3 size: 16 residues. Trimming removed 4 bases from V and 3 bases from J, with 17 bases in between. CDR1 is SGHNT and CDR2 is YENEEA in the germline V gene. The CDR3 here is CASSSLAGGVTDTQYF. In DNA form, the CDR3 reads TGTGCCAGCAGCTCGCTAGCAGGAGGGGTAACAGATACGCAGTATTTT.

This clonotype was seen a few times. The chain has TRBV4-1 and TRBJ1-1; 7 bases are shared with TRBD1. This CDR3 contains 18 residues. J was trimmed by 0 bases and V by 2 bases; bases with no gene match: 12. CDR1 and CDR2 (germline): MGHRA, YSYEKL. This CDR3 is CASSQRTGMIGMNTEAFF. The CDR3 DNA is TGCGCCAGCAGCCAAAGGACAGGTATGATAGGGATGAACACTGAAGCTTTCTTT.

Regarding this clonotype: This may be a read error, as it is one base from a much larger clone. The rearrangement links TRBV29-1 to TRBJ2-2; TRBD2 might be the D (6 bases). V lost 7 bases, J lost 3 bases, and 24 bases lay in between. CDR1 and CDR2 (germline): SQVTM, ANQGSEA. The CDR3 has 17 amino acids. In nucleotides, the CDR3 is TGCAGCGGATTTAAGGCTAGCAGGATAGCGGACACCGGGGAGCTGTTTTTT. Protein sequence: CSGFKASRIADTGELFF.

About this clonotype: A much more abundant neighbour one base away suggests this may be a read error. The chain joins TRBV9 to TRBJ2-3; D assignment may be TRBD1 or TRBD2 (5 bases each). CDR1 and CDR2 from the germline V gene are SGDLS and YYNGEE. The CDR3 runs to 15 residues. This CDR3 is CASSVAGLLTDTHYF. The CDR3 nucleotides are TGTGCCAGCAGCGTAGCTGGACTCCTGACAGATACGCATTATTTT. Full variable domain (remainder filled in from reference TRBV9 and TRBJ2-3): DSGVTQTPKHLITATGQRVTLRCSPRSGDLSVYWYQQSLDQGLQFLIQYYNGEERAKGNILERFSAQQFPDLHSELNLSSLELGDSALYFCASSVAGLLTDTHYFGPGTRLTVL.

In this sample, this clonotype turned up many times. V and J are TRBV6-2 or TRBV6-3 and TRBJ2-1; no definite D call. The V and J ends lost 1 base and 9 bases respectively, with 10 bases between them. The germline V gene encodes CDR1 MNHEY and CDR2 SVGEGT. This CDR3 contains 13 residues. CDR3 residues: CASSYFSNIEQFF. The CDR3 DNA reads as TGTGCCAGCAGTTACTTTAGCAATATTGAGCAGTTCTTC.

A word on this clonotype: A junction boundary mismatches the germline segment, possibly from a read error. The CDR3 region is CVSSVELLADDTQYF. In DNA form, the CDR3 reads TGTGTCAGCAGCGTAGAGTTGTTAGCGGATGATACGCAGTATTTT. The chain links TRBV9 to TRBJ2-3; D may be TRBD2 (6 bases). The V gene's germline CDR1 is SGDLS and CDR2 YYNGEE. The CDR3 is 15 residues long.

The rearrangement links TRBV7-9 to TRBJ2-7; no reliable D call. Germline V gene lookup returns CDR1 SEHNR and CDR2 FQNEAQ (reference sequence). The CDR3 covers 13 residues. V was shortened by 2 bases and J by 2 bases, with 7 bases between the two germline ends. CDR3 nucleotide sequence: TGTGCCAGCAGCTTACCCACAGCCTACGAGCAGTACTTC. This translates into CASSLPTAYEQYF.

This clonotype was found many times. The chain uses TRBV7-9 and TRBJ2-7; unclear D gene. CDR3 size: 13 residues. Trimming pared 5 bases from V and 3 bases from J, leaving 11 bases between. From germline, CDR1 is SEHNR and CDR2 FQNEAQ (reference sequence). The CDR3 sequence: CASSRSENYEQYF. CDR3 coding DNA: TGTGCCAGCAGCAGGTCGGAGAACTACGAGCAGTACTTC.

This clonotype came up a few times. The chain combines TRBV7-2 with TRBJ2-6; D unclear. V lost 6 bases and J lost 3, with 12 bases in between. Germline V gene data show CDR1 as SGHTA and CDR2 as FQGNSA. The CDR3 loop spans 15 amino acids. The CDR3 coding sequence is TGTGCCAGCAGGTGGGCAGCGTTTGGGGCCAACGTCCTGACTTTC. Protein sequence: CASRWAAFGANVLTF.